This section outlines one T cell receptor beta chain sequence together with its context. The record originates from a study of PD-L1 blockade in urothelial cancer. Study details: Patients had been given 0 to 3 earlier chemotherapy regimens. Analyses were performed on blood at 3 weeks after treatment start (the second dose) and at 6 weeks.

The V gene's germline CDR1 is DFQATT and CDR2 SNEGSKA (reference sequence). Trimming left V 4 bases short and J 3 bases short, with 6 bases between. The CDR3 is made up of 11 amino acids. Time point of the sample: peripheral blood 6 weeks after treatment start. Clones were sequenced by immunoSEQ multiplex PCR, and TCRdb holds only the in-frame ones, with some missing. The table lists some 48,000 clones, approximately 78% of them singletons. The clonotype originates from a man between 65 and 80 years old with urothelial cancer. The input for sequencing was PBMCs, taken around atezolizumab (anti-PD-L1) treatment. The V call is TRBV20-1, the J call TRBJ1-1; tentative D call: TRBD1 (5 bases). CDR3 residues: CSATGYTEAFF. As DNA, the CDR3 is TGCAGTGCTACAGGGTACACTGAAGCTTTCTTT.